This TCR beta chain appears in the sequencing data of a study of T cell responses to AZD1222 COVID-19 vaccine. Method: immunoSEQ multiplex PCR; TCRdb's copy keeps in-frame clones and lacks some. Here the sample spans some 130,000 clones, about nine tenths being singletons. Whole-study findings and limits: Along spike, vaccine-associated CD4 TCRs were found throughout, with dominance at 160-218 and 743-854. A mostly white British donor set with more females was recruited, and clonal diversity was possibly underestimated.

V was clipped by 1 base and J by 1 base, with 10 bases between them. The CDR3 length is 15 residues. Looked up from germline, CDR1 is MNHEY and CDR2 is SVGAGI. Both about-4-week and about-12-week second-dose recipients were combined. About this clone: Its antigen is not known.

The input for sequencing was peripheral blood, taken 28 days after the second AZD1222 dose. This clonotype was obtained from an adult who received the AZD1222 COVID-19 vaccine. V usage is TRBV6-5 and J usage is TRBJ2-5; D call uncertain. In DNA, the CDR3 is TGTGCCAGCAGTTACTTAAAACAGAGCCAAGAGACCCAGTACTTC. It is translated as CASSYLKQSQETQYF.